The clone carrying this T cell receptor (delta chain) was seen a single time. TCRdb used CATT to re-call clones from the reads. The data hold about 5,400 delta-chain clones, with about 18% observed a single time. This sample was included in a study of gamma-delta chains in newborns, infants, children. Study-wide background: Polyclonal expansion of innate γδ T cells after birth follows microbial exposure.

Material: blood. The clonotype comes from a child who was a newborn, infant or young child, either healthy, febrile or measles-vaccinated (not recorded which).

This CDR3 is CACDTGSDVQETDKLIF. The CDR3 coding sequence is TGTGCCTGTGACACGGGCAGTGACGTGCAGGAAACCGATAAACTCATCTTT. This chain uses TRDV2 with TRDJ1, with unresolved D. Because TCRdb records no J gene, it was assigned here through a match of the DNA to germline. Germline V CDR1 and CDR2: GEAIGNYY, EKD. The CDR3 totals 17 residues. Trimming pared 1 base from V and 2 bases from J, leaving 19 bases between.